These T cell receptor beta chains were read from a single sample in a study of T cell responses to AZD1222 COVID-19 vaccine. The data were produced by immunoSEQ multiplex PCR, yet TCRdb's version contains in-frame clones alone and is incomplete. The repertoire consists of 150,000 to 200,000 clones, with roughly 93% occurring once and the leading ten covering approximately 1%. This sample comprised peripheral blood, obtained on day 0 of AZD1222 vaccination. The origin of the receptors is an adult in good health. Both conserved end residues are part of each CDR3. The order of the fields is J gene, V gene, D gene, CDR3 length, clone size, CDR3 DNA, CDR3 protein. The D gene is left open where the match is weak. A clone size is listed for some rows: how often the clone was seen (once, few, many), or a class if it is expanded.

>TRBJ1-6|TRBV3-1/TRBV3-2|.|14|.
TGTGCCAGCAGCTCCCGTGGCGTGGGGGCAACCCTCCACTTT
CASSSRGVGATLHF
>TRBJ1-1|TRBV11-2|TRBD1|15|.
TGTGCCAGCAGCTGGTACGGGACAGGGGGCACTGAAGCTTTCTTT
CASSWYGTGGTEAFF
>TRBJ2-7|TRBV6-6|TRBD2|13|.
TGTGCCAGCGCCCGGGGGGACTACTACGAGCAGTACTTC
CASARGDYYEQYF
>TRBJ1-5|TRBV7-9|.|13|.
TGTGCCAGCAGCTTTGGGAGCAATCAGCCCCAGCATTTT
CASSFGSNQPQHF
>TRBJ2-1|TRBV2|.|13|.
TGTGCCAGCCTTTTTGTCTCCTACAATGAGCAGTTCTTC
CASLFVSYNEQFF
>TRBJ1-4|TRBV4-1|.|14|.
TGCGCCAGCAGCCAAGCAGGAATTAATGAAAAACTGTTTTTT
CASSQAGINEKLFF
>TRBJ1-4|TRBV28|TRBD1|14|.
TGTGCCAGCAGGCCAGGGGGAAGAGAGGAAAAACTGTTTTTT
CASRPGGREEKLFF
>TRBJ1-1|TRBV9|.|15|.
TGTGCCAGCAGCGTAGTCCCCCAGGGCAACACTGAAGCTTTCTTT
CASSVVPQGNTEAFF
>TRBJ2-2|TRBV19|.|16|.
TGTGCCAGTAGTATACGGGGCAGGGCCAACACCGGGGAGCTGTTTTTT
CASSIRGRANTGELFF
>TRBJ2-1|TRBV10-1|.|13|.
TGCGCCAGCAGCCCACAGGGAAAGACGGAGCAGTTCTTC
CASSPQGKTEQFF
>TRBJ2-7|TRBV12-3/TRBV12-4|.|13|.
TGTGCCAGCAGTTTACAGAAGAACTACGAGCAGTACTTC
CASSLQKNYEQYF
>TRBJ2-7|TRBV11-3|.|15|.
TGTGCCAGCAGCTCCCGGCCCCAGACAACCTACGAGCAGTACTTC
CASSSRPQTTYEQYF
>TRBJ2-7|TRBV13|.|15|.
TGTGCCAGCAGCCTGGGAGGAGGGTCTGGCTACGAGCAGTACTTC
CASSLGGGSGYEQYF
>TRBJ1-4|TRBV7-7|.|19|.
TGTGCCAGCAGCTTAGTACATATAAGATACCCCTCTGTTAATGAAAAACTGTTTTTT
CASSLVHIRYPSVNEKLFF
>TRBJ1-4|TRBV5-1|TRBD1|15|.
TGCGCCAGCAGTCGGACAGGGAGTCGCGATGAAAAACTGTTTTTT
CASSRTGSRDEKLFF
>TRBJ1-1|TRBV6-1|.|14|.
TGTGCCAGCAGTGAAAATTGGTTGAACACTGAAGCTTTCTTT
CASSENWLNTEAFF
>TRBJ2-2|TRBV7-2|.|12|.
TGTGCCAGCAGCTTAGATACCGGGGAGCTGTTTTTT
CASSLDTGELFF
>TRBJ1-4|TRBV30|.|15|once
TGTGCCTGGAGTCCTACGGACAGAATCTTCGAAAAACTGTTTTTT
CAWSPTDRIFEKLFF
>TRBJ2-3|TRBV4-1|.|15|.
TGCGCCAGCAGCCAAGTAGTAACCGGTGAAGATACGCAGTATTTT
CASSQVVTGEDTQYF
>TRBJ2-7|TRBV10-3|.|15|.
TGTGCCATCGGTGGGCGAAGCGAACACTCCTACGAGCAGTACTTC
CAIGGRSEHSYEQYF
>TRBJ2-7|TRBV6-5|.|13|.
TGTGCCAGCAGTCACCTAGGTACCTACGAGCAGTACTTC
CASSHLGTYEQYF
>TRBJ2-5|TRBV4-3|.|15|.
TGCGCCAGCAGCCAAGGAGTCCCGTCACTAGAGACCCAGTACTTC
CASSQGVPSLETQYF
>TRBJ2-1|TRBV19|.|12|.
TGTGCCAGTAGTATGGGTGGGAATGAGCAGTTCTTC
CASSMGGNEQFF
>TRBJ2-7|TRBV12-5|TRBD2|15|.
TGTGCTAGTGGTTTGGGACTAGCGGGGTCCTACGAGCAGTACTTC
CASGLGLAGSYEQYF
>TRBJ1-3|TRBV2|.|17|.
TGTGCCAGCAGTGTGGGCCAGCGGGGACTCTCTGGAAACACCATATATTTT
CASSVGQRGLSGNTIYF
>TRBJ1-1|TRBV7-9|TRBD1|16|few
TGTGCCAGCAGCACCTACAGGGGGCGGGGGAACACTGAAGCTTTCTTT
CASSTYRGRGNTEAFF
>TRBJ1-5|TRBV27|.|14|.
TGTGCCAGCAGTTTATCTCTTAGCAATCAGCCCCAGCATTTT
CASSLSLSNQPQHF
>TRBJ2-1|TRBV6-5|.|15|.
TGTGCCAGCAGAAGCAGGGACCACTCCTACAATGAGCAGTTCTTC
CASRSRDHSYNEQFF
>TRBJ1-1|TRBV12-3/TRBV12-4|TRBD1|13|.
TGTGCCAGCAGTTTTCAGGGGGAGACTGAAGCTTTCTTT
CASSFQGETEAFF
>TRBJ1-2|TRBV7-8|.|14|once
TGTGCCAGCAGCTTAGACGCAGGGCGTCATGGCTACACCTTC
CASSLDAGRHGYTF
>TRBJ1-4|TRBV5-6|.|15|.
TGTGCCAGCAGCTTGGTTGGGGGCGCGGCTGAAAAACTGTTTTTT
CASSLVGGAAEKLFF
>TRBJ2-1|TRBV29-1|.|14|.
TGCAGCACCCCGGGGGTGGATCCCAACAATGAGCAGTTCTTC
CSTPGVDPNNEQFF
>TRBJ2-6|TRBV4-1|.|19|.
TGCGCCAGCAGCCAGGGGGGGCTGGGGCAGTTCTCTGGGGCCAACGTCCTGACTTTC
CASSQGGLGQFSGANVLTF
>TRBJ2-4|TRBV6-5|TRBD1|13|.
TGTGCCGGGGCACAGGGGTCCAAAAACATTCAGTACTTC
CAGAQGSKNIQYF
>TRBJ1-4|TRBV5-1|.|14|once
TGCGCCAGCAGCTTCCGGGACGTCCACGAAAAACTGTTTTTT
CASSFRDVHEKLFF
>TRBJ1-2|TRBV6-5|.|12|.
TGTGCCAGCAGATCTGACACAGATGGCTACACCTTC
CASRSDTDGYTF
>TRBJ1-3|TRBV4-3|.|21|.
TGCGCCAGCAGCCAAGAGATCCCCATTGGGGGGCTAGCGAGCTCTGGAAACACCATATATTTT
CASSQEIPIGGLASSGNTIYF